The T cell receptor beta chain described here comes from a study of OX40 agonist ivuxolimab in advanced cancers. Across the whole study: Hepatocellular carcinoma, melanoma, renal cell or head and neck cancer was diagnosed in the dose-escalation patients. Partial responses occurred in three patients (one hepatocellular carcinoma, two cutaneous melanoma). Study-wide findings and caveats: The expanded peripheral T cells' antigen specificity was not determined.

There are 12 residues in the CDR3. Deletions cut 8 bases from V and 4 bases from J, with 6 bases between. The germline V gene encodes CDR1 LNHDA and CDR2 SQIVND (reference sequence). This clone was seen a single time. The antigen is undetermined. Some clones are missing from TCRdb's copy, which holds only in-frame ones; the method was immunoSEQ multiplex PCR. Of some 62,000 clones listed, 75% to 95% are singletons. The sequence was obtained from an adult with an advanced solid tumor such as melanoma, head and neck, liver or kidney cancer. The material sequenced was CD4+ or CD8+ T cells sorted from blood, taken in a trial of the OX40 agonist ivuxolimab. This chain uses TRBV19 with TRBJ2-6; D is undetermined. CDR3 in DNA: TGTGCCAGTTTGTCGGGGGCCAACGTCCTGACTTTC. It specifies CASLSGANVLTF.